A single sample is the source of the 10 T cell receptor beta chains below, sequenced in a study of blood T cells in healthy people across ages (dated by TCRdb to 2015 to 2017). To prepare the library, 5' RACE was applied. The reads were generated on an Illumina HiSeq 2500. A second PCR of about 7 to 12 cycles was run with a J-beta primer mix and a sample-barcoded 5' primer. Starting from the raw public reads, TCRdb applied fastp trimming at Q25, assembled clones with MiXCR and retained in-frame beta chains. CDR3 protein duplicates are merged, each entry listing the most common genes and DNA. Recorded for this sample are more than 650,000 distinct CDR3 sequences; about 20% of them occurred a single time. Under 25% of the sample belongs to the ten largest clones. The sequenced sample was blood. The receptors derive from a man in his sixties or seventies in good health.

This clonotype has only a few counts. The genes are TRBV25-1 and TRBJ1-5, with D tentatively TRBD1 (5 bases). The germline V gene has CDR1 MGHDK and CDR2 SYGVNS. Trimming shortened V by 9 bases and J by 2 bases, and 11 bases separated the two germline ends. This CDR3 has 13 amino acids. The CDR3 reads CASTQVGNQPQHF. CDR3 DNA sequence: TGTGCCAGTACACAGGTTGGCAATCAGCCCCAGCATTTT.

At least ten counts were recorded for this clonotype. The chain joins TRBV12-3 or TRBV12-4 to TRBJ2-5; possible D gene TRBD1, 5 bases. With the DNA end fitting TRBJ2-7 better, the J assignment may be wrong. The CDR3 is made up of 14 amino acids. The CDR3: CASSLAGHLPEQYF. Here the CDR3 DNA reads TGTGCCAGCAGTTTAGCCGGACACCTTCCCGAGCAGTACTTC.

The genes are TRBV2 and TRBJ1-6; 11 positions match TRBD1. Germline CDR1 reads SNHLY; CDR2 reads FYNNEI. Trimming removed 7 bases from V and 8 bases from J; junction bases left unmatched: 7. The CDR3 is made up of 15 amino acids. This chain's CDR3 is CASTPPGQGDSPLHF. In DNA form, the CDR3 reads TGTGCCAGCACGCCCCCGGGACAGGGGGATTCACCCCTCCACTTT.

This clonotype was seen a few times. The chain recombines TRBV28 with TRBJ2-5; the match to TRBD2 covers 10 bases. The V gene's germline CDR1 is MDHEN and CDR2 SYDVKM. The CDR3 loop spans 17 amino acids. The V segment lost 3 bases and the J segment 4 bases; nucleotides outside the gene matches: 11. As DNA, the CDR3 is TGTGCCAGCAGTTTGGGTCTGGCTAGCGGGGGAGGAGAGACCCAGTACTTC. Translated, it gives CASSLGLASGGGETQYF.

The rearrangement joins TRBV14 to TRBJ2-1, with a tentative D call TRBD2 (6 bases). The CDR3 extends over 13 amino acids. The V and J ends lost 0 bases and 12 bases respectively, with 12 bases between them. Germline V CDR1 and CDR2: SGHDN, FVKESK. CDR3 sequence reads: CASSQEPGTSQFF. DNA of the CDR3: TGTGCCAGCAGCCAAGAACCCGGGACTTCGCAGTTCTTC.

This clonotype has only a few counts. This chain links TRBV20-1 with TRBJ2-1; D gene uncertain. V lost 1 base, J lost 4 bases, and 8 bases lay in between. The CDR3 has 13 residues. Germline lookup yields CDR1 DFQATT and CDR2 SNEGSKA (reference sequence). The CDR3: CSARAAAYNEQFF. The CDR3 DNA sequence: TGCAGTGCTAGAGCGGCAGCGTACAATGAGCAGTTCTTC.

This clonotype was seen more than once but under ten times. The V gene is TRBV12-3 or TRBV12-4, the J gene TRBJ1-2, with 10 bases identical to TRBD1. The trim removed 6 bases at V and 4 bases at J, leaving 8 bases unmatched. The CDR3 is made up of 15 amino acids. The CDR3 DNA reads as TGTGCCAGCAGCCCGACAGGGGACAGGGGCTATGGCTACACCTTC. Translation: CASSPTGDRGYGYTF.

The gene calls are TRBV20-1 and TRBJ2-1; TRBD1 or TRBD2 may be the D gene (5 bases each). The CDR3 runs 12 residues. V shed 3 bases and J shed 8 bases, with 11 bases lying between them. Looked up from germline, CDR1 is DFQATT and CDR2 is SNEGSKA (reference sequence). CDR3 DNA: TGCAGTGCTAGTGTGGGGGTCGATGAGCAGTTCTTC. It is translated as CSASVGVDEQFF.

In this sample, this clonotype turned up a few times. The rearrangement links TRBV10-3 to TRBJ1-5; no clear D. The V gene's germline CDR1 is ENHRY and CDR2 SYGVKD. The CDR3 spans 13 residues. V was pared by 3 bases and J by 7 bases, with 10 bases between. CDR3 protein: CAISDRNDQPQHF. Written as DNA, the CDR3 is TGTGCCATCAGTGACCGAAACGACCAGCCCCAGCATTTT.

This clonotype showed up just a few times. This CDR3 is CASQRYLAYEQYF. The CDR3 nucleotides are TGTGCCAGCCAAAGGTACCTTGCCTACGAGCAGTACTTC. This chain uses TRBV12-3 or TRBV12-4 with TRBJ2-5, with D unresolved. The J call may be faulty, since TRBJ2-7 better matches the DNA end. The CDR3 has 13 residues.